This TCR beta chain was captured by sequencing in a study of blood T cells in healthy people across ages. V dropped 4 bases and J dropped 4 bases, with 8 bases sitting between them. The CDR3 has 13 residues. PCR was performed a second time for roughly 6 to 12 cycles using a sample-barcoded 5' primer and a J-beta primer mix. TCRdb re-called the 5' RACE reads with MiXCR, one entry per CDR3 protein. The table lists hundreds of thousands of distinct CDR3 sequences, 58% of them singletons. The sample comprised blood. The chain links TRBV12-3 or TRBV12-4 to TRBJ1-5; D remains ambiguous. This TCR was sampled from a man aged 55 to 70 in good health. CDR3 loop: CASSSAENQPQHF. The DNA for the CDR3 is TGTGCCAGCAGTTCGGCTGAGAATCAGCCCCAGCATTTT.